This T cell receptor beta chain came from a study of monozygotic twins with inflammatory bowel disease. TCRdb re-called the 5' RACE reads and gives one entry per CDR3 protein, without DNA. The listing records about 380,000 distinct CDR3 sequences. Donors each contributed one blood sample measuring around 2.5 ml. Germline loops: CDR1 KGHSH, CDR2 LQKENI. The CDR3 is made up of 14 amino acids. The chain carries TRBV18 and TRBJ2-7; TCRdb proposes TRBD1, but this gene call is untestable without DNA. Sequencing used blood. This TCR derives from a human donor with ulcerative colitis or Crohn's disease, or a healthy co-twin of an affected twin (not recorded which). CDR3: CASSPLGAGGEQYF. The full variable domain, in which reference TRBV18 and TRBJ2-7 provide the parts outside the CDR3, is NAGVMQNPRHLVRRRGQEARLRCSPMKGHSHVYWYRQLPEEGLKFMVYLQKENIIDESGMPKERFSAEFPKEGPSILRIQQVVRGDSAAYFCASSPLGAGGEQYFGPGTRLTVT.